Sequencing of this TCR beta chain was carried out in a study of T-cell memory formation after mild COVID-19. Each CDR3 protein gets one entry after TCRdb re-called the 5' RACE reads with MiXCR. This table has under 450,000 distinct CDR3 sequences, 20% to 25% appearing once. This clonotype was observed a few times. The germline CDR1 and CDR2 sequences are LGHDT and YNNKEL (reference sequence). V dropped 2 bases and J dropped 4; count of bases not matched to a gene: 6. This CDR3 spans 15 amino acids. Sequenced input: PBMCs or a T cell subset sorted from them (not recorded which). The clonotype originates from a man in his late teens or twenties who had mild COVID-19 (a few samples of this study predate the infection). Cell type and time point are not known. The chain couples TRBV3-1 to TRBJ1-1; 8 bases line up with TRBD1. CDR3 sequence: CASSQTLTGGTEAFF. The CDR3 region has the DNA TGTGCCAGCAGCCAAACCCTCACAGGGGGCACTGAAGCTTTCTTT.